Sequencing of this TCR beta chain was carried out in a study of blood T cell repertoires in COVID-19 (dated by TCRdb to about 2020). Study-wide context: The collaborator samples originated in the United States, Italy and Spain and spanned the acute and convalescent phases of COVID-19. The prospective study material was composed of cDNA or gDNA derived from T cells, B-cell-depleted T cells, or PBMCs. Sample metadata almost always included a de-identified subject ID, COVID-19 status, age in years and sex. Samples came from the ongoing ImmuneRACE study (first 160 participants) plus 1,254 subjects from 6 global collaborators. Where available, HLA class I and class II types were obtained from metadata supplied by the sample provider rather than from assay-based typing. A freely available public database, intended as a resource for researchers studying the immune response to SARS-CoV-2, is where the repertoires were released. Subjects who had been exposed to COVID-19, were actively infected with it, or had recovered from it provided the deeply sampled blood TCRbeta repertoires that made up the dataset. The full study reports these points: The quantity of clinical and demographic metadata differed by source and by participant and was supplied without curation.

The CDR3 starts with the cysteine, ends with the phenylalanine, and has 14 residues. The only DNA kept is the CDR3, 42 bases in frame from the first base. Trimming costs V 4 bases and J 5 bases, and their ends lie 15 bases apart. CDR1 SGHNT and CDR2 YYREEE are derived from the germline V gene (reference sequence). For this clone: What antigen it recognizes has not been identified. There are no base qualities to consult, and no much larger clone falls within one base.

TCRbeta CDR3 regions were amplified from genomic DNA by means of the immunoSEQ Assay, a bias-controlled multiplex PCR. The authors' analysis ran thus. The number of nucleated cells in each sample was estimated by amplification of reference gene primers within the assay. Sequence reads were collapsed and filtered to measure the absolute abundance of every unique TCRbeta CDR3 rearrangement. For each sample, productive Simpson clonality was calculated as the square root of Simpson's diversity index across productive rearrangements. In its TCRdb copy, this immuneACCESS table keeps in-frame sequences only and misses some clones. Where compared with another copy, unresolved V genes explain less than half of these, and the others have no known cause. V, J and clone size reflect that table, while D and trimming were determined from the DNA. The sample table shows tens of thousands of clones, and 89% are seen once. More than 10% of the sample is in the top ten clones.

Each collaborating institution followed its own protocols to collect whole blood in K2EDTA tubes. For TCRbeta analysis, collaborators shipped samples in one of three forms: frozen whole blood, isolated PBMCs, or DNA extracted from either of those sample types. The rearrangement joined TRBV5-4 to TRBJ1-1; the D gene is unclear. This clonotype was sampled from a man between 65 and 85 years old with active or convalescent COVID-19. Sequenced sample: peripheral blood. The nucleotides are TGTGCCAGCAGCCCAGACGCGGGGAATACTGAAGCTTTCTTT. The resulting protein is CASSPDAGNTEAFF.